This T cell receptor (beta chain) is drawn from a study of response to subunit inactivated influenza vaccine. This clonotype has a handful of counts. Antigen unknown. TCRdb analysed the RT-PCR reads with MiXCR anew, one entry per CDR3 protein. Of hundreds of thousands of distinct CDR3 sequences listed, 12% are singletons. V lost 0 bases to trimming and J lost 0 bases; unmatched junction nucleotides: 5. Germline V gives CDR1 LNHNV, CDR2 YYDKDF (reference sequence). The CDR3 length is 18 residues. Study conclusions and caveats: The authors offered the suggestion that each seasonal influenza vaccination recruits few new T cells.

The sequencing used PBMCs from blood, collected on the day of vaccination. This clonotype originated in a man between 45 and 60 years old who received an inactivated influenza vaccine. This sequence joins TRBV15 and TRBJ2-7; 13 bases map to TRBD2. CDR3 amino acids: CATSRDRTSGSYSYEQYF. In DNA form, the CDR3 reads TGTGCCACCAGCAGAGACCGGACTAGCGGGAGCTACTCCTACGAGCAGTACTTC.